The entry below gives a single T cell receptor (beta chain) sequence along with its context. Its matching antigen is unknown. The data belong to a study of post-analysis software for immune sequencing data. On the study more broadly: Progressive-relapsing, secondary progressive and relapsing-remitting multiple sclerosis were among the disease courses included.

Overall study findings and caveats: Samples sharing a preparation batch grouped tightly together when assessed by F measure. Among multiple sclerosis patients, normalized Chao1 diversity was significantly below that of controls. With TRBV5-6, TRBV5-1 and TRBV20-1 included, about five TRBV segments were more frequent in patients than in controls.

Carried by the TCR beta cDNA libraries were unique molecular identifiers. Once about 0.9 to 11 million T cells were used, about 510,000 cDNA molecules resulted. TCRdb used MiXCR to reprocess the PCR reads, holding one entry per CDR3 protein. The sample records about 540,000 distinct CDR3 sequences, around 34% being singletons. V was clipped by 0 bases and J by 7 bases, with 7 bases between them. Germline values: CDR1 LGHDT, CDR2 YNNKEL (reference sequence). The CDR3 extends over 13 amino acids. The origin of this receptor is a girl younger than 18 with multiple sclerosis. The chain carries TRBV3-1 and TRBJ2-1; the D is unclear. Sequenced input: blood. CDR3: CASSQELGNEQFF. The CDR3 DNA reads as TGTGCCAGCAGCCAAGAGTTAGGTAATGAGCAGTTCTTC.